This TCR beta chain derives from a study of blood T cell repertoires in COVID-19. For the study at large: Spain, Italy and the United States supplied samples that represented acute and convalescent COVID-19.

Sequencing used immunoSEQ multiplex PCR; TCRdb keeps in-frame clones, though not all of them. The sample carries over 85,000 clones, approximately 86% recorded once. V was pared by 3 bases and J by 2 bases, with 7 bases between. The CDR3 runs 13 residues. From germline, CDR1 is MNHEY and CDR2 SMNVEV (reference sequence). Input material: peripheral blood. The origin of this receptor is a man aged 40-50 years with acute or convalescent COVID-19. V usage is TRBV27 and J usage is TRBJ1-2, with D unclear. The CDR3 reads CASSFHSNYGYTF. The CDR3 DNA reads TGTGCCAGCAGTTTTCACAGCAACTATGGCTACACCTTC.